This record concerns one TCR beta chain sequence. What it binds is not known. These data are taken from a study of lymphopenia after photon versus proton radiotherapy. Study-wide results and caveats: Post-nadir TCR diversity decline inversely tracked overall survival among those who died.

The CDR3 sequence is 11 residues long. The germline gives CDR1 MNHEY, CDR2 SVGAGI. V lost 5 bases and J lost 10, with 11 bases in between. The protocol was immunoSEQ multiplex PCR, while the TCRdb copy is restricted to in-frame clones and leaves out a portion. The table lists roughly 61,000 clones, 87% of them singletons. The specimen comprised peripheral blood, sampled from a patient treated with proton-based radiotherapy. This clonotype was sampled from a man of 80 years or more with esophageal cancer. The V gene is TRBV6-5, the J gene TRBJ2-5, with TRBD1 as a possible D gene (6 bases). The CDR3 here is CASSREGHQYF. CDR3 coding DNA: TGTGCCAGCAGTCGAGAGGGACACCAGTACTTC.